The 2 T cell receptor beta chains below were found in one sample sequenced in a study of blood T cell repertoires in COVID-19. Clones were read by immunoSEQ multiplex PCR, and TCRdb kept only the in-frame ones, dropping some. The sample lists roughly 160,000 clones; about 86% were seen once. The specimen sequenced was peripheral blood. All receptors derive from a man aged 45-65 years with active or convalescent COVID-19.

This clone was detected once. The genes are TRBV28 and TRBJ2-7, with D possibly matching TRBD1 (6 bases). CDR1 MDHEN and CDR2 SYDVKM come from the germline V gene. CDR3 length: 14 residues. The V end lost 7 bases, the J end lost 5 bases, and 18 bases lay between the germline ends. CDR3 region: CASKESPGENEQYF. The CDR3 DNA reads TGTGCCAGCAAGGAGAGCCCAGGGGAAAACGAGCAGTACTTC.

V usage is TRBV6-2 or TRBV6-3 and J usage is TRBJ1-5, with TRBD1 matching 7 bases. V lost 2 bases, J lost 5 bases, and 0 bases stayed unmatched. There are 13 residues in the CDR3. Germline lookup yields CDR1 MNHEY and CDR2 SVGEGT. The CDR3 DNA reads TGTGCCAGCAGTTACCAGGGGGATCAGCCCCAGCATTTT. Protein product: CASSYQGDQPQHF.